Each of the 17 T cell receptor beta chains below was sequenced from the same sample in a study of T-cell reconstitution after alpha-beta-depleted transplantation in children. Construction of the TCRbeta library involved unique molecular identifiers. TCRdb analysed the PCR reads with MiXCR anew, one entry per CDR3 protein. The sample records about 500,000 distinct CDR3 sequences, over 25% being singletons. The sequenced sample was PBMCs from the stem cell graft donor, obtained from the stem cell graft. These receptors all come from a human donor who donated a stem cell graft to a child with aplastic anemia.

The CDR3 DNA is TGCAGCGTTTCCGAGGGATTAGTGAGGAACACTGAAGCTTTCTTT. This translates into CSVSEGLVRNTEAFF. This rearrangement joins TRBV29-1 to TRBJ1-1; D is unresolved. V lost 5 bases and J lost 1, with 17 bases in between. There are 15 residues in the CDR3. From germline, CDR1 is SQVTM and CDR2 ANQGSEA.

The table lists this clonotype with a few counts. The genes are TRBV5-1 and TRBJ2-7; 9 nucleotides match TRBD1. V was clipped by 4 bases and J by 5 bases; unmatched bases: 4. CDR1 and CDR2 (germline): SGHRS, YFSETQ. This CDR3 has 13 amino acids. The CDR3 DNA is TGCGCCAGCAGCCGTGGACAGGGGAACGAGCAGTACTTC. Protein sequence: CASSRGQGNEQYF.

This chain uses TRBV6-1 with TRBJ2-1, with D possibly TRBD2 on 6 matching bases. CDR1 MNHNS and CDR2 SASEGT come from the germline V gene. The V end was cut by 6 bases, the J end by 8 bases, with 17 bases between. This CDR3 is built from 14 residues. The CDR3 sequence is CASRLRGTGDEQFF. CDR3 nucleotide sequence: TGTGCCAGCAGACTCCGGGGGACCGGGGATGAGCAGTTCTTC.

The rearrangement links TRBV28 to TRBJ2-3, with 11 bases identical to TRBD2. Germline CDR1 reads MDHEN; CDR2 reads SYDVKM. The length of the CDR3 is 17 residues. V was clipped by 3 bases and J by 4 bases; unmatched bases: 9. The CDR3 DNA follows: TGTGCCAGCAGTTTCTCCTTAGCGGGAGGGCAAGCAGATACGCAGTATTTT. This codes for CASSFSLAGGQADTQYF.

The chain's CDR3 is CASSPRQIYNEQFF. Here the CDR3 DNA reads TGTGCCAGCAGCCCGAGACAGATATACAATGAGCAGTTCTTC. This sequence joins TRBV7-9 and TRBJ2-1; weak D call: TRBD1 (5 bases). The V gene's germline CDR1 is SEHNR and CDR2 FQNEAQ (reference sequence). Trimming took off 5 bases at V and 4 bases at J, with 12 bases between the two ends. The CDR3 has 14 amino acids.

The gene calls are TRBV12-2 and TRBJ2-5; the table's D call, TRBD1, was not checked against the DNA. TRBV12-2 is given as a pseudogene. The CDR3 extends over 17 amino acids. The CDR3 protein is CASRPIWTGAAQETQYF. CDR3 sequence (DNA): TGTGCAAGTCGCCCGATATGGACAGGCGCGGCCCAAGAGACCCAGTACTTC.

The CDR3 loop reads CSVVEQNTEAFF. CDR3 DNA sequence: TGCAGCGTCGTGGAGCAGAACACTGAAGCTTTCTTT. The rearrangement uses TRBV29-1 and TRBJ1-1, with D unclear. Between the trimmed V and J ends, which lost 6 bases and 1 base, there was a span of 9 bases. This CDR3 comprises 12 residues. Germline assignment: CDR1 SQVTM and CDR2 ANQGSEA.

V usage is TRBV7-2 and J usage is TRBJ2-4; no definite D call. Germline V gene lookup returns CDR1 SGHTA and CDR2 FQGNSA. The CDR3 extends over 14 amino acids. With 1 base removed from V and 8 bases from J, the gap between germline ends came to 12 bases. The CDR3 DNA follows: TGTGCCAGCAGCTTAGGATTTGGAGTGGACATTCAGTACTTC. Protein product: CASSLGFGVDIQYF.

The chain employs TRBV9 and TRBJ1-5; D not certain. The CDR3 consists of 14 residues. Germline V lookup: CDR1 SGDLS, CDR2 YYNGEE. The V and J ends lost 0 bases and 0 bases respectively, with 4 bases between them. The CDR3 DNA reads TGTGCCAGCAGCGTAGGATTTAGCAATCAGCCCCAGCATTTT. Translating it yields CASSVGFSNQPQHF.

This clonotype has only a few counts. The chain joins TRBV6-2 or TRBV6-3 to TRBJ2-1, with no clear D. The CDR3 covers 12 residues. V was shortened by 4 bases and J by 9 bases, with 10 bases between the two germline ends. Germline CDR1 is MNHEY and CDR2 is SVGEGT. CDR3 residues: CASSSLSSEQFF. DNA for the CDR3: TGTGCCAGCAGTTCCTTAAGCTCTGAGCAGTTCTTC.

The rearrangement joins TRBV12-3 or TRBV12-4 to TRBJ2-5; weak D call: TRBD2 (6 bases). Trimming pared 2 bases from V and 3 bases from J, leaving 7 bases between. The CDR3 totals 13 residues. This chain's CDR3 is CASSLWEEETQYF. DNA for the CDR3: TGTGCCAGCAGTTTATGGGAGGAAGAGACCCAGTACTTC.

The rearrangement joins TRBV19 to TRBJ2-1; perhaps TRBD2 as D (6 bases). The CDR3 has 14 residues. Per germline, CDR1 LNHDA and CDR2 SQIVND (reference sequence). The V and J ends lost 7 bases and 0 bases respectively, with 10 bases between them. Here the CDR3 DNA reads TGTGCCAGTAACGAGGGAGGCTCCTACAATGAGCAGTTCTTC. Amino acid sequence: CASNEGGSYNEQFF.

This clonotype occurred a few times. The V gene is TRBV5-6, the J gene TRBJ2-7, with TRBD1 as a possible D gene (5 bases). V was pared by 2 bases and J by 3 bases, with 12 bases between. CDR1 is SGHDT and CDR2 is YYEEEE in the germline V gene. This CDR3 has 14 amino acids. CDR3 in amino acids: CASSLFDRHYEQYV. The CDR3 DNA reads TGTGCCAGCAGCTTATTCGACAGACACTACGAGCAGTACGTC.

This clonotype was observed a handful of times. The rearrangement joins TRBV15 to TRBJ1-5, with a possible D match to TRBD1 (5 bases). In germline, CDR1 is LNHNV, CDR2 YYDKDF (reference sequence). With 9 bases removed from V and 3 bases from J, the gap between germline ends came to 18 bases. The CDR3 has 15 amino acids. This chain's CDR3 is CATSGAASNNQPQHF. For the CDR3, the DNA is TGTGCCACTTCCGGGGCAGCAAGTAACAATCAGCCCCAGCATTTT.

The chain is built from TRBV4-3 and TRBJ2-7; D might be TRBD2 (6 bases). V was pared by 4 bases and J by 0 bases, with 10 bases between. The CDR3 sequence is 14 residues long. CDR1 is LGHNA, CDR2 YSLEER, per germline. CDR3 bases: TGCGCCAGCAGCCCGTGGGGGGTCTCCTACGAGCAGTACTTC. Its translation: CASSPWGVSYEQYF.

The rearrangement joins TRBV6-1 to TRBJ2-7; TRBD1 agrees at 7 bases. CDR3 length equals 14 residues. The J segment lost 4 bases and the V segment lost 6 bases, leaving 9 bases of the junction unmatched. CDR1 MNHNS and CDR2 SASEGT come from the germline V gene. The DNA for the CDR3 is TGTGCCAGCAGACCAGACAGGGACCCATACGAGCAGTACTTC. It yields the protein CASRPDRDPYEQYF.

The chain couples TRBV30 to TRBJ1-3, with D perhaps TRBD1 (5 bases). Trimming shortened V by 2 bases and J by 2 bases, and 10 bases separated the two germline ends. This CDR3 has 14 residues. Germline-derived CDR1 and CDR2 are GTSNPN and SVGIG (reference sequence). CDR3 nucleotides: TGTGCCTGGAGTTTGGGGGGGACTGGAAACACCATATATTTT. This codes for CAWSLGGTGNTIYF.